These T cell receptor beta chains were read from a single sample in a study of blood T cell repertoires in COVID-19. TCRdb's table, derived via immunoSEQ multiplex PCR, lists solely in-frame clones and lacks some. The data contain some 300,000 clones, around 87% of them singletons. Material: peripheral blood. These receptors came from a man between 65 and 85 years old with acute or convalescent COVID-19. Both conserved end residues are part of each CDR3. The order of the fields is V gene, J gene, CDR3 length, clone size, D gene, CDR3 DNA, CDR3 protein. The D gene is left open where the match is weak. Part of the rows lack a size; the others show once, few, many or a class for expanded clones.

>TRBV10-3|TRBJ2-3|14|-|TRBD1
TGTGCCATCAAGCCGGGACAGGCCACAGATACGCAGTATTTT
CAIKPGQATDTQYF
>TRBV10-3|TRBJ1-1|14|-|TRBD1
TGTGCCATCAGTGCACAGGGGGCGGACACTGAAGCTTTCTTT
CAISAQGADTEAFF
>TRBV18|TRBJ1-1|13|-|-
TGTGCCAGCTCACCGGACATGAACACTGAAGCTTTCTTT
CASSPDMNTEAFF
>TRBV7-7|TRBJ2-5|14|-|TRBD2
TGTGCCAGCAGCCCCGGGAGGGGCAGGGAGACCCAGTACTTC
CASSPGRGRETQYF
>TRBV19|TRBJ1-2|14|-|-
TGTGCCAGTAGTATAACTGGCAGGCCCCGGGGCTACACCTTC
CASSITGRPRGYTF
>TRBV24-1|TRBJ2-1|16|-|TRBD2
TGTGCCACCAGTGACTCAGGACTAGCGGGAAACAATGAGCAGTTCTTC
CATSDSGLAGNNEQFF
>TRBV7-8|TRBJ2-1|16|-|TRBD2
TGTGCCAGCAGCTTAGCTCTAGCGGGTCCTATGGATGAGCAGTTCTTC
CASSLALAGPMDEQFF
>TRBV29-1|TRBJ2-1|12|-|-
TGCAGCGTTGAGGGCTTCTACAATGAGCAGTTCTTC
CSVEGFYNEQFF
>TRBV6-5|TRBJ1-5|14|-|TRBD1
TGTGCCAGCAGGGGGGACAGCCGCAATCAGCCCCAGCATTTT
CASRGDSRNQPQHF
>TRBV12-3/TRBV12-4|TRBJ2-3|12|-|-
TGTGCCAATACAGGACCTCCGGATACGCAGTATTTT
CANTGPPDTQYF
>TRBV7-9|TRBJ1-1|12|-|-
TGTGCCAGCAGCAGAAACAGGCCTGAAGCTTTCTTT
CASSRNRPEAFF
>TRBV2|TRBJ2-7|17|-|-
TGTGCCAGCAGTGGCTTGTTGGGTCAAACAGGGAACGACGAGCAGTACTTC
CASSGLLGQTGNDEQYF
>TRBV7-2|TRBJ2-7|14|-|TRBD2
TGTGCCAGCAGCTTAAGCGGGGCTCACTACGAGCAGTACTTC
CASSLSGAHYEQYF
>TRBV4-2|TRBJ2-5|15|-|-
TGTGCCAGCAGCCAAAGTTCCGGGATTGGCGAGACCCAGTACTTC
CASSQSSGIGETQYF
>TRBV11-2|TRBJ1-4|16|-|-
TGTGCCAGCAGCTTATGGGTGGCGGGAGATAATGAAAAACTGTTTTTT
CASSLWVAGDNEKLFF
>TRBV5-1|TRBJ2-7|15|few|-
TGCGCCAGCAGCTTGGCCTTGGGGCCAGGGGACGAGCAGTACTTC
CASSLALGPGDEQYF
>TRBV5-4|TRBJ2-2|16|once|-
TGTGCCAGCAGCCCACAGGGCAAGGGGTCCACCGGGGAGCTGTTTTTT
CASSPQGKGSTGELFF
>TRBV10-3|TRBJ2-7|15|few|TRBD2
TGTGCCATCAGTGAGTCGTCTAGCGGGAGCCGCGAGCAGTACTTC
CAISESSSGSREQYF
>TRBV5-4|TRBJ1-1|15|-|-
TGTGCCAGCAGCCCACCCGGACGGAGGGCAACTGAAGCTTTCTTT
CASSPPGRRATEAFF
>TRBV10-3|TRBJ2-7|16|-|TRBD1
TGTGCCATCAGTGAGCAATTGGGACAGGGCGCCTACGAGCAGTACTTC
CAISEQLGQGAYEQYF
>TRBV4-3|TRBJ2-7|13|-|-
TGCGCCAGCAGCCGTGACAGGAACTACGAGCAGTACTTC
CASSRDRNYEQYF
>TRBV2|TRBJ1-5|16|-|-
TGTGCCAGCAGTGAAGGGGTGGCGGGGCGGCGACAGCCCCAGCATTTT
CASSEGVAGRRQPQHF
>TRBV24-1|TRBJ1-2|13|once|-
TGTGCCACCAGTGATTTGCAGGGCCAAGGCTACACCTTC
CATSDLQGQGYTF
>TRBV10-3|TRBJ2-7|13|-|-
TGTGCCATCAGTGGCCAACTAGGCTACGAGCAGTACTTC
CAISGQLGYEQYF